This T cell receptor (beta chain) was identified during a study of shared clonotypes between healthy human individuals. Study-wide context: The people who gave samples were two women and a few men aged 18 to 49.

Profiling relied on immunoSEQ multiplex PCR, and the TCRdb table lists in-frame clones only, not all of them. Of some 2.3 million clones in the sample, over 85% were seen once. From CD4+ cells came CD45RA+ naive and CD45RA-negative memory subsets. V was clipped by 7 bases and J by 6 bases, with 15 bases between them. Germline V gene data show CDR1 as MDHEN and CDR2 as SYDVKM. The CDR3 extends over 13 amino acids. The TCR comes from a man younger than 30 in good health. Some clones in this sample may be carry-over from other donors' samples. V and J are TRBV28 and TRBJ1-2; D might be TRBD1 (6 bases). Sequenced sample: naive CD4+ T cells from PBMCs. Regarding subset: CD45RA+ positively selected. The CDR3 region is CASISGGQNGYTF. CDR3 DNA sequence: TGTGCCAGCATATCTGGGGGCCAGAATGGCTACACCTTC.